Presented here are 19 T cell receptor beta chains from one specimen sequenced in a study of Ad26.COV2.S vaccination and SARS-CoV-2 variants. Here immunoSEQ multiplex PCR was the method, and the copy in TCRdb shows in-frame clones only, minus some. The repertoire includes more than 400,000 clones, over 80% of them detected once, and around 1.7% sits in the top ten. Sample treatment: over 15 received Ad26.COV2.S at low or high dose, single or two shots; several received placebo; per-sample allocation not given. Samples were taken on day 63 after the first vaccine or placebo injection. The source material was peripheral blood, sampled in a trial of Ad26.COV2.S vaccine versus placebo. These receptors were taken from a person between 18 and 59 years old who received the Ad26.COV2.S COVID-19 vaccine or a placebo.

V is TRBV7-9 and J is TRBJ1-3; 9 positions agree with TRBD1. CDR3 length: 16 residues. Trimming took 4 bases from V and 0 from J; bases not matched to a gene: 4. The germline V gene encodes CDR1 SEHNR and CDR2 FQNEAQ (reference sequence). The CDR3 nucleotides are TGTGCCAGCAGCTGGCCGGGACAGGGCTCTGGAAACACCATATATTTT. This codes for CASSWPGQGSGNTIYF.

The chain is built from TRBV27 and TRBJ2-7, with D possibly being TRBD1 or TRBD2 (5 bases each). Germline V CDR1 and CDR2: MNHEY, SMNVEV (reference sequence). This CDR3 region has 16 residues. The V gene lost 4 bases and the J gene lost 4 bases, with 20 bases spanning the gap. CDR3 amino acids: CASSSYSGTNFYEQYF. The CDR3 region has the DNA TGTGCCAGCAGTTCCTATTCCGGGACCAACTTTTACGAGCAGTACTTC.

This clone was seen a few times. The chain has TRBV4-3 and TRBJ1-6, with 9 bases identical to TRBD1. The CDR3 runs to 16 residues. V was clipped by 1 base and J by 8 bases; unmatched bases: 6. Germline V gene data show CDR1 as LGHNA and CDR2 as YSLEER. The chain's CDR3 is CASSQVPGQGYSPLHF. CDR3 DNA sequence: TGCGCCAGCAGCCAAGTCCCGGGACAGGGATATTCACCCCTCCACTTT.

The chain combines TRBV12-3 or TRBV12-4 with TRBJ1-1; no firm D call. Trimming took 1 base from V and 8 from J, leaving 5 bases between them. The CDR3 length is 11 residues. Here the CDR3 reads CASSLVWEAFF. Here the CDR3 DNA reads TGTGCCAGCAGTTTAGTCTGGGAAGCTTTCTTT.

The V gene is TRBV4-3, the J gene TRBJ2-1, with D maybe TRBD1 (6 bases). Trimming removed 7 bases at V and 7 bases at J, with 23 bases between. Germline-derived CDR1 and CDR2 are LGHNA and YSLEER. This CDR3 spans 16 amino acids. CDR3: CASTVSLGGGSNEQFF. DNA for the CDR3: TGCGCCAGCACCGTATCCCTTGGGGGCGGATCGAATGAGCAGTTCTTC.

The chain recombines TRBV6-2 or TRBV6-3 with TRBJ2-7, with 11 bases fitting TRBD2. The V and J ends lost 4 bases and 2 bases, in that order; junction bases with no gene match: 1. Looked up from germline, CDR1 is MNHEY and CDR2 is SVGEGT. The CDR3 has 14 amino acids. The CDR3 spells CASSLAGGPYEQYF. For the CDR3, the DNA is TGTGCCAGCAGTTTAGCGGGGGGGCCCTACGAGCAGTACTTC.

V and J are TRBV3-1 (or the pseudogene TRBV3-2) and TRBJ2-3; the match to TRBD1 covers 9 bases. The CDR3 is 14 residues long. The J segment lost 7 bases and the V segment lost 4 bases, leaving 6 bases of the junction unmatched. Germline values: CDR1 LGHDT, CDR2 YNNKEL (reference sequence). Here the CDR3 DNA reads TGTGCCAGCAGCCTCCGGGACAGGGTTCATACGCAGTATTTT. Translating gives CASSLRDRVHTQYF.

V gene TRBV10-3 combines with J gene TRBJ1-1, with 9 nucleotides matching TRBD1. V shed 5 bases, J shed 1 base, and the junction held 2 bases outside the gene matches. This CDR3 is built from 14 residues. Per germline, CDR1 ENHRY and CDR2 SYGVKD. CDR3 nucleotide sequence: TGTGCCATCAGTCTGGACAGGGGGAACACTGAAGCTTTCTTT. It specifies CAISLDRGNTEAFF.

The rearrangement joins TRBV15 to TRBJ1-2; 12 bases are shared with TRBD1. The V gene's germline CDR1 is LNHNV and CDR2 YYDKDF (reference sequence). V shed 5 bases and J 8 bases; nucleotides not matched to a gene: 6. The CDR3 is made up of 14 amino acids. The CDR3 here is CATSEGQGAKGYTF. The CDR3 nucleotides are TGTGCCACCAGCGAGGGACAGGGGGCAAAGGGCTACACCTTC.

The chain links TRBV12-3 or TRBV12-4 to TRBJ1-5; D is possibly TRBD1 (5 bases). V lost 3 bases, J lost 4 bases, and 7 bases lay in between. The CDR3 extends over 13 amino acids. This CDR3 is CASSFDRNQPQHF. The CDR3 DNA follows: TGTGCCAGCAGTTTTGACAGAAATCAGCCCCAGCATTTT.

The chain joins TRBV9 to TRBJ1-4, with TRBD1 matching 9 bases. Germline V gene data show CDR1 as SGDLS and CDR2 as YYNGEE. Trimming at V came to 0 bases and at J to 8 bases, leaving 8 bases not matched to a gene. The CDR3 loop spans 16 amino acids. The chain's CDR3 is CASSVAQDRGGEKLFF. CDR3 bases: TGTGCCAGCAGCGTAGCCCAGGACAGGGGTGGCGAAAAACTGTTTTTT.

The CDR3 nucleotides are TGCGCCAGCAGCCAAGGGCGGAACTACGAGCAGTACTTC. Amino acid sequence: CASSQGRNYEQYF. The chain joins TRBV4-3 to TRBJ2-7; unclear D gene. The CDR3 loop spans 13 amino acids. In germline, CDR1 is LGHNA, CDR2 YSLEER. Deletions cut 1 base from V and 3 bases from J, with 7 bases between.

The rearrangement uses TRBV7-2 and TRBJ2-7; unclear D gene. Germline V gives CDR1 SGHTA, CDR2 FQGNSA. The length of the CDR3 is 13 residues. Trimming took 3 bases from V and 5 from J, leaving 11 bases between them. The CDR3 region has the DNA TGTGCCAGCAGCTTCCGGGTGCTGGACGAGCAGTACTTC. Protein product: CASSFRVLDEQYF.

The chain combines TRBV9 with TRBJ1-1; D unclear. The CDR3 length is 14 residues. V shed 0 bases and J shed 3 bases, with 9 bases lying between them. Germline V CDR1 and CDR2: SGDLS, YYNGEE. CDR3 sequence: CASSVDGGDTEAFF. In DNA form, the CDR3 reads TGTGCCAGCAGCGTAGACGGTGGGGACACTGAAGCTTTCTTT.

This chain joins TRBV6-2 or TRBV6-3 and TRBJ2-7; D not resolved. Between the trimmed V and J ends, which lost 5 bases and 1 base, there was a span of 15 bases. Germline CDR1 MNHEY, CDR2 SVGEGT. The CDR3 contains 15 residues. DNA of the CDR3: TGTGCCAGCAGTAACCCCGGTCGGAGTTCCTACGAGCAGTACTTC. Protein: CASSNPGRSSYEQYF.

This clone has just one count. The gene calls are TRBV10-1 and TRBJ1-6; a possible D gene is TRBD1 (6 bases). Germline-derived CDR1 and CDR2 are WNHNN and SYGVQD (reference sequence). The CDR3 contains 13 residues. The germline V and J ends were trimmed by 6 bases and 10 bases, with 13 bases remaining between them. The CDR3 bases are TGCGCCAGCAGCGGCGGACAGTACTCACCCCTCCACTTT. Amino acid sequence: CASSGGQYSPLHF.

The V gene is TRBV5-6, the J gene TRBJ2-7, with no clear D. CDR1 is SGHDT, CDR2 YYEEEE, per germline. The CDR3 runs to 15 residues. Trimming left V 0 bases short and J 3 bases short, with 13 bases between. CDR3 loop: CASSLGRLMGYEQYF. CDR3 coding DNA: TGTGCCAGCAGCTTGGGCCGCCTTATGGGCTACGAGCAGTACTTC. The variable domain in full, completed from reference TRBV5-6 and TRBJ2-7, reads DAGVTQSPTHLIKTRGQQVTLRCSPKSGHDTVSWYQQALGQGPQFIFQYYEEEERQRGNFPDRFSGHQFPNYSSELNVNALLLGDSALYLCASSLGRLMGYEQYFGPGTRLTVT.

Here the CDR3 reads CASSPESLARTQYF. CDR3 DNA sequence: TGTGCCAGCAGCCCCGAATCCCTGGCACGTACGCAGTATTTT. The chain uses TRBV7-2 and TRBJ2-3; D not certain. The germline V gene has CDR1 SGHTA and CDR2 FQGNSA. The ends were cut back, 5 bases at V and 8 bases at J, with 17 bases in the middle. This CDR3 has 14 amino acids.

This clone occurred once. The CDR3 region is CASSPAGVQETQYF. As DNA, the CDR3 is TGTGCCAGCTCACCGGCTGGGGTCCAAGAGACCCAGTACTTC. The chain recombines TRBV18 with TRBJ2-5; D remains ambiguous. The CDR3 has 14 residues. CDR1 KGHSH and CDR2 LQKENI come from the germline V gene. Trimming pared 3 bases from V and 1 base from J, leaving 9 bases between.